The 21 T cell receptor beta chains listed next were all sequenced from one sample in a study of vaccination and CD4 T cells after COVID-19 (dated by TCRdb to the early 2020s). What the treatment or condition label conveys for this sample: approximately 10-day PBMC culture with coronavirus spike peptide pools or control peptides (ViraFEST assay). For these receptors, no antigen is known. Preparation of the library involved PCR. Sequencing instrument: Illumina iSeq 100. DNA from cultured CD4+ T cells underwent TCR sequencing with the Oncomine TCR Beta short-read assay at the Johns Hopkins FTIC core. Through fastp at Q25 and MiXCR, TCRdb rebuilt clones from the public reads, retaining in-frame beta chains. Every distinct CDR3 protein forms one entry, paired with its most common genes and DNA. This sample lists approximately 16,000 distinct CDR3 sequences; approximately 53% were detected once. Jointly, the top ten make up 3.5% to 4.5% of the sample.

This specimen was CD4+ T cells from blood, cultured in vitro, taken before SARS-CoV-2 vaccination. The origin of the receptors is a human donor who had recovered from COVID-19.

The table lists this clonotype with a few counts. The CDR3 DNA sequence: TGTGCCAGCAGCTTGCGGCCAGGGGTTCAGCCCCAGCATTTT. Translating it yields CASSLRPGVQPQHF. This chain joins TRBV5-4 and TRBJ1-5; a possible D gene is TRBD1 (6 bases). Germline V CDR1 and CDR2: SGHNT, YYREEE (reference sequence). The CDR3 contains 14 residues. The V and J ends lost 1 base and 6 bases respectively, with 11 bases between them.

This clonotype appeared a single time. The CDR3: CASRLPSTDTQYF. CDR3 bases: TGTGCCAGCAGGCTGCCTAGCACAGATACGCAGTATTTT. The chain recombines TRBV28 with TRBJ2-3; D gene unclear. The ends were cut back, 6 bases at V and 0 bases at J, with 7 bases in the middle. This CDR3 has 13 residues. CDR1 is MDHEN, CDR2 SYDVKM, per germline.

This clonotype was seen more than once but under ten times. This chain joins TRBV15 and TRBJ2-5; D call uncertain. The CDR3 spans 14 residues. Per the germline V gene, CDR1 is LNHNV and CDR2 is YYDKDF (reference sequence). Between the trimmed V and J ends, which lost 5 bases and 5 bases, there was a span of 15 bases. CDR3 residues: CATSLTLLEETQYF. The CDR3, as DNA: TGTGCCACCAGCCTCACCCTCCTGGAGGAGACCCAGTACTTC.

This clonotype was counted between two and nine times. The chain is built from TRBV7-2 and TRBJ2-2, with D hard to call. The CDR3 runs to 15 residues. Trimming left V 1 base short and J 8 bases short, with 14 bases between. The germline gives CDR1 SGHTA, CDR2 FQGNSA. The CDR3 loop reads CASSLGAAYPGELFF. The DNA of the CDR3 is TGTGCCAGCAGCTTAGGTGCAGCGTACCCTGGGGAGCTGTTTTTT.

This clonotype showed up just a few times. CDR3 sequence (DNA): TGTGCCAGCAGCGCCGGGACAGGGGTTGGCCAGCCCCAGCATTTT. Residues: CASSAGTGVGQPQHF. The V gene is TRBV7-2, the J gene TRBJ1-5; TRBD1 matches at 10 bases. In germline, CDR1 is SGHTA, CDR2 FQGNSA. V lost 5 bases and J lost 7; bases outside the gene matches: 8. The length of the CDR3 is 15 residues.

J is TRBJ1-5 and V is TRBV6-1; 8 bases align to TRBD1. The length of the CDR3 is 16 residues. V dropped 6 bases and J dropped 7; count of bases not matched to a gene: 14. CDR1 and CDR2 from the germline V gene are MNHNS and SASEGT. CDR3 DNA sequence: TGTGCCAGCAGACCCTCCCGGACAGGGTTCGGACAGCCCCAGCATTTT. Translating gives CASRPSRTGFGQPQHF.

This rearrangement joins TRBV6-1 to TRBJ1-5; D ambiguous. Germline V lookup: CDR1 MNHNS, CDR2 SASEGT. Trimming pared 2 bases from V and 7 bases from J, leaving 18 bases between. The CDR3 contains 16 residues. The CDR3 here is CASSEWAGLGIQPQHF. DNA of the CDR3: TGTGCCAGCAGTGAATGGGCAGGTCTGGGAATACAGCCCCAGCATTTT.

The genes are TRBV20-1 and TRBJ1-2; the D is unclear. The V gene's germline CDR1 is DFQATT and CDR2 SNEGSKA (reference sequence). V was pared by 1 base and J by 2 bases, with 5 bases between. The CDR3 is 12 residues long. The CDR3 coding sequence is TGCAGTGCTAGAGCCTTAAACTATGGCTACACCTTC. It translates to CSARALNYGYTF.

V usage is TRBV28 and J usage is TRBJ2-3; D is uncertain. Germline CDR1 is MDHEN and CDR2 is SYDVKM. V lost 4 bases and J lost 3, with 14 bases in between. This CDR3 comprises 15 residues. The CDR3 protein is CASSSLGIGTDTQYF. The DNA for the CDR3 is TGTGCCAGCAGTTCATTAGGGATTGGGACAGATACGCAGTATTTT.

The chain uses TRBV7-2 and TRBJ2-5; 9 bases are a match to TRBD2. Trimming at V came to 5 bases and at J to 1 base, leaving 5 bases not matched to a gene. Germline CDR1 is SGHTA and CDR2 is FQGNSA. The CDR3 is 15 residues long. The CDR3 bases are TGTGCCAGCAGCCCGGCTAGCGGGACCCAAGAGACCCAGTACTTC. It yields the protein CASSPASGTQETQYF.

This chain joins TRBV28 and TRBJ2-7; D uncertain. There are 11 residues in the CDR3. CDR1 MDHEN and CDR2 SYDVKM come from the germline V gene. The ends were cut back, 7 bases at V and 4 bases at J, with 8 bases in the middle. Written as DNA, the CDR3 is TGTGCCAGCACCCTGGGATACGAGCAGTACTTC. This sequence encodes CASTLGYEQYF.

This clonotype has more than one count but fewer than ten. V is TRBV7-9 and J is TRBJ2-5; D gene unclear. From germline, CDR1 is SEHNR and CDR2 FQNEAQ (reference sequence). The CDR3 runs 11 residues. The V and J ends lost 2 bases and 4 bases respectively, with 2 bases between them. This CDR3 reads CASSLLETQYF. The CDR3, as DNA: TGTGCCAGCAGCTTACTAGAGACCCAGTACTTC.

This chain uses TRBV5-1 with TRBJ2-3; possibly TRBD1 for D (5 bases). This CDR3 has 14 amino acids. Looked up from germline, CDR1 is SGHRS and CDR2 is YFSETQ. Trimming shortened V by 0 bases and J by 4 bases, and 9 bases separated the two germline ends. Here the CDR3 DNA reads TGCGCCAGCAGCTTGGAAGGGGTCCCAGATACGCAGTATTTT. Its translation is CASSLEGVPDTQYF.

Only a few counts were recorded for this clonotype. The rearrangement joins TRBV6-5 to TRBJ1-5; weak D call: TRBD1 (6 bases). Germline values: CDR1 MNHEY, CDR2 SVGAGI. Trimming shortened V by 2 bases and J by 4 bases, and 12 bases separated the two germline ends. The CDR3 covers 15 residues. The CDR3 sequence: CASSYIQGENQPQHF. In DNA, the CDR3 is TGTGCCAGCAGTTACATACAGGGAGAGAATCAGCCCCAGCATTTT.

This clonotype has only a few counts. The chain employs TRBV27 and TRBJ1-6; a weak D match, TRBD1 (6 bases). Trimming took off 3 bases at V and 10 bases at J, with 13 bases between the two ends. This CDR3 is 14 amino acids long. Germline-derived CDR1 and CDR2 are MNHEY and SMNVEV (reference sequence). The chain's CDR3 is CASSFHRVGSPLHF. The CDR3 DNA follows: TGTGCCAGCAGTTTCCACAGGGTTGGCTCACCCCTCCACTTT.

CDR3 amino acids: CASSRAGTDNYGYTF. DNA of the CDR3: TGTGCCAGCAGTCGAGCCGGGACAGACAACTATGGCTACACCTTC. This sequence joins TRBV28 and TRBJ1-2; 7 nucleotides align to TRBD1. The CDR3 runs 15 residues. The junction had 8 bases not matched to a gene; V was cut back by 5 bases and J by 2 bases. CDR1 and CDR2 from the germline V gene are MDHEN and SYDVKM.

Sample share makes this clonotype medium-sized (0.01 to 0.1%). The chain uses TRBV7-2 and TRBJ2-1; D is unclear. There are 12 residues in the CDR3. Looked up from germline, CDR1 is SGHTA and CDR2 is FQGNSA. V was shortened by 3 bases and J by 12 bases, with 12 bases between the two germline ends. The DNA for the CDR3 is TGTGCCAGCAGCTTTGACTTTCCGGGGCAGTTCTTC. This sequence encodes CASSFDFPGQFF.

The J gene is TRBJ2-1, the V gene TRBV6-2 or TRBV6-3; TRBD2 matches at 8 bases. The V segment lost 5 bases and the J segment 1 base; nucleotides outside the gene matches: 7. Germline V gene sequence: CDR1 MNHEY, CDR2 SVGEGT. The CDR3 consists of 16 residues. The CDR3 DNA is TGTGCCAGCAGTACCCCCAGCGGGGGTTCCTACAATGAGCAGTTCTTC. It yields the protein CASSTPSGGSYNEQFF.

There are a few counts of this clonotype. The chain links TRBV19 to TRBJ1-5; TRBD1 matches at 10 bases. V was pared by 9 bases and J by 7 bases, with 6 bases of the junction left unmatched. The CDR3 loop spans 13 amino acids. CDR1 and CDR2 (germline): LNHDA, SQIVND (reference sequence). The CDR3 sequence is CASSGTGDQPQHF. In DNA, the CDR3 is TGTGCCAGCAGCGGGACAGGGGACCAGCCCCAGCATTTT.

The chain joins TRBV5-1 to TRBJ1-2; D gene uncertain. The CDR3 is 16 amino acids. The V gene lost 4 bases and the J gene lost 0 bases, with 16 bases spanning the gap. Germline lookup yields CDR1 SGHRS and CDR2 YFSETQ. CDR3 residues: CASSPDSGRANYGYTF. CDR3 DNA: TGCGCCAGCAGCCCTGATTCCGGGCGGGCTAACTATGGCTACACCTTC.

The rearrangement joins TRBV6-1 to TRBJ2-1; D is unresolved. With 6 bases removed from V and 0 bases from J, the gap between germline ends came to 9 bases. Germline V lookup: CDR1 MNHNS, CDR2 SASEGT. The CDR3 has 14 residues. For the CDR3, the DNA is TGTGCCAGCAGCCCAAGAAGCTCCTACAATGAGCAGTTCTTC. This codes for CASSPRSSYNEQFF.